This T cell receptor beta chain was documented in a study of naive and memory T cell subsets. This clonotype came up a few times. Its specificity is unknown. Study results and caveats: Naive repertoires, especially CD8, held a few larger clonotypes, possibly memory cells re-expressing CD45RA. TCR counts from RNA may reflect activation-linked expression changes.

An equimolar mix of two oligonucleotides served as the beta constant-region primer for TRBC1 and TRBC2. Four rounds of PCR amplified the ligated cDNA using nested alpha and beta constant-region primers plus SP2. TCRdb ran MiXCR on the UMI-ligation and nested PCR reads and lists one entry per CDR3 protein. The table includes more than 120,000 distinct CDR3 sequences, approximately 21% detected once. The germline CDR1 and CDR2 sequences are MDHEN and SYDVKM. V gave up 4 bases and J gave up 4 bases; unmatched junction bases: 6. This CDR3 is 15 amino acids long. The chain has TRBV28 and TRBJ1-5, with 8 nucleotides matching TRBD1. This receptor was taken from a human donor in good health. The sample taken for sequencing was naive CD8+ T cells from blood. CDR3 nucleotide sequence: TGTGCCAGCAGTTCTCAGGGGGCTTCGAATCAGCCCCAGCATTTT. Its translation is CASSSQGASNQPQHF.